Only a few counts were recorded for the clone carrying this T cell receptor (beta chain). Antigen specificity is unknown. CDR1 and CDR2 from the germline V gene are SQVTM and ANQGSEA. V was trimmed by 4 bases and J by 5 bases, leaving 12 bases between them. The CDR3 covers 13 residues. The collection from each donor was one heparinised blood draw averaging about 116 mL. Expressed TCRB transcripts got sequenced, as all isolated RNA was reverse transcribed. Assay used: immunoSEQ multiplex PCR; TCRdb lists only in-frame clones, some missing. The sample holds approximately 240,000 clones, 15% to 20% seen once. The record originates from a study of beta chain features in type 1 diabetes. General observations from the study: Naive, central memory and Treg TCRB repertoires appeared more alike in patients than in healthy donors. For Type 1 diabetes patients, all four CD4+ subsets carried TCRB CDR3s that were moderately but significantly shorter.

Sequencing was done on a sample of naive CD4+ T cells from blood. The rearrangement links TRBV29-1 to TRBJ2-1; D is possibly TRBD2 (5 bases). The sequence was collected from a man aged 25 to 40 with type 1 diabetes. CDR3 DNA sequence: TGCAGCGTTGCCGGGGTAGTCCACAATGAGCAGTTCTTC. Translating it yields CSVAGVVHNEQFF.